This T cell receptor (beta chain) was sequenced in a study of tumor-infiltrating lymphocytes in primary liver carcinoma. At the level of the study: The study included patients who were men and women aged 30 to 69 years. The study's findings and limits: Representation across all five tumor regions was limited to only about 7-25% of top clones.

The CDR3 is 14 residues long. V dropped 4 bases and J dropped 8; count of bases not matched to a gene: 5. The authors made TCR beta cDNA from roughly 480 ng total RNA with a constant-region primer. Construction of TCR beta libraries relied on three successive nested multiplex PCR rounds employing slightly modified ARM-PCR. It was with TRBV1-TRBV30 forward primers and a C-beta reverse primer that the first two PCR rounds were run, at 10 cycles each. From the multiplex PCR reads, TCRdb called clonotypes with MiXCR, one entry per CDR3 protein. The sample records under 50,000 distinct CDR3 sequences, less than 75% being singletons. RNA and DNA were co-extracted from 20-30 mg of unsorted bulk tissue. The patients carried chronic HBV infection and had received no treatment. Ten or more counts support this clonotype. What it recognizes is unknown.

The specimen sequenced was liver tumor tissue from sampling region 5. The subset: tumor region T5, tumor centre. The chain is built from TRBV12-3 or TRBV12-4 and TRBJ2-1; 10 bases are shared with TRBD2. The sequence came from a middle-aged man with primary liver carcinoma and hepatitis B virus infection. The CDR3 DNA is TGTGCCAGCAGTTACTCTAGCGGGAGCGATGAGCAGTTCTTC. Translating it yields CASSYSSGSDEQFF.